The sequence of this T cell receptor (beta chain) was determined in a study of shared clonotypes between healthy human individuals. Germline V gene data show CDR1 as SNHLY and CDR2 as FYNNEI. The CDR3 is 14 residues long. V shed 7 bases and J shed 4 bases, with 17 bases lying between them. Original methodology: Filtering was not the same, since immunoSEQ gave junction-only sequences without quality scores. The table came from immunoSEQ multiplex PCR; TCRdb's copy has only in-frame clones and leaves some out. V and J calls and clone size are copied from that table; D and trimming were computed from the DNA. This sample has around 500,000 clones, with roughly 80% found just once. Genomic DNA, for the unsorted samples, came from around 90 million PBMCs.

The receptor was isolated from a middle-aged woman in good health. Some clones in this sample may be carry-over from other donors' samples. Source material: PBMCs. The V call is TRBV2, the J call TRBJ2-7; D may correspond to TRBD1 or TRBD2 (5 bases each). CDR3 coding DNA: TGTGCCAGCAAAGGGGAGAGGTCTGGGTACGAGCAGTACTTC. Translating gives CASKGERSGYEQYF.